Given below is one T cell receptor beta chain in context. While infection was still active, Seattle patients were enrolled and then followed longitudinally. V was shortened by 0 bases and J by 0 bases, with 6 bases between the two germline ends. Per germline, CDR1 SGHRS and CDR2 YFSETQ. The CDR3 is 14 residues long. This record comes from a study of blood T cell repertoires in COVID-19. Study in general: Acute and convalescent COVID-19 specimens originated in the United States, Italy and Spain. PBMCs, B-cell-depleted T cells, or T cells provided the cDNA or gDNA that made up the material.

Per the authors' pipeline: Estimation of nucleated cell counts relied on the amplification of reference gene primers. TCRdb's table, derived via immunoSEQ multiplex PCR, lists solely in-frame clones and lacks some. V and J calls and clone size follow that table, whereas D and trimming were derived from the DNA. This table has roughly 440,000 clones, more than 70% appearing once. Sequenced: peripheral blood. The receptor was isolated from a woman in her forties or fifties with COVID-19, enrolled during active disease. J is TRBJ1-2 and V is TRBV5-1; D remains ambiguous. The CDR3 loop is CASSLDKTNYGYTF. As DNA, the CDR3 is TGCGCCAGCAGCTTGGACAAGACTAACTATGGCTACACCTTC. Using reference TRBV5-1 and TRBJ1-2 for the parts outside the CDR3, the full variable domain is KAGVTQTPRYLIKTRGQQVTLSCSPISGHRSVSWYQQTPGQGLQFLFEYFSETQRNKGNFPGRFSGRQFSNSRSEMNVSTLELGDSALYLCASSLDKTNYGYTFGSGTRLTVV.